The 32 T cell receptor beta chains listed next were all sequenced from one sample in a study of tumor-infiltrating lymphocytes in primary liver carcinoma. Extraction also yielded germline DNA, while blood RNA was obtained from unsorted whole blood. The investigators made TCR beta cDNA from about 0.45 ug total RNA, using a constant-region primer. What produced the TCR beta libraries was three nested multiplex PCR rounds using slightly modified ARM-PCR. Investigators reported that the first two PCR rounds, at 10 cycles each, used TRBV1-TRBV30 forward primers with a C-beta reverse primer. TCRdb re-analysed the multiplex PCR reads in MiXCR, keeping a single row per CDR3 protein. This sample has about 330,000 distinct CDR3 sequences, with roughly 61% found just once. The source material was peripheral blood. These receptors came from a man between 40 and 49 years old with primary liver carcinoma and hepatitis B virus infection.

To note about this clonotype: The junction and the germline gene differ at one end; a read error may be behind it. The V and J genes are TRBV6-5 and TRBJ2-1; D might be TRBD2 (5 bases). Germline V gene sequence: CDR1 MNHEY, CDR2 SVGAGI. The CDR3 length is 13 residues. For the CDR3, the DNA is TGTGCCTGCAGCAAGCAGACTAAGGATGAGCAGTTCTTC. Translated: CACSKQTKDEQFF.

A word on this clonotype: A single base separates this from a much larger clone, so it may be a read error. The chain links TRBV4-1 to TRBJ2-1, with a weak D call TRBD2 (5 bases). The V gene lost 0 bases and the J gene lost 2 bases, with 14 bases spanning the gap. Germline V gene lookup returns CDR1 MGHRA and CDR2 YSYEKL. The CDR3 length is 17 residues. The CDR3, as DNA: TGCGCCAGCAGCCAAGAGGAGCGGCGCCTCACCTACAATGAGCAGTTCTTC. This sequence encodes CASSQEERRLTYNEQFF.

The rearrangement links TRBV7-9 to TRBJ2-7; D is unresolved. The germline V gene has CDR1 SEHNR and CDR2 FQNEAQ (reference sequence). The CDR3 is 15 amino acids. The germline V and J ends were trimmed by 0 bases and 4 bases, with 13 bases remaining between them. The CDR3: CASSLAPSGRYEQYF. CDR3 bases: TGTGCCAGCAGCTTAGCTCCCAGTGGGCGGTACGAGCAGTACTTC.

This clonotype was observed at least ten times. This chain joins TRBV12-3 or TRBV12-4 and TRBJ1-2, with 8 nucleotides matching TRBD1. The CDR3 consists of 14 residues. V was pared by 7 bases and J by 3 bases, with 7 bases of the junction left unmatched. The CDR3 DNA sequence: TGTGCCAGCAACAACAGGGGGATGGACTATGGCTACACCTTC. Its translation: CASNNRGMDYGYTF.

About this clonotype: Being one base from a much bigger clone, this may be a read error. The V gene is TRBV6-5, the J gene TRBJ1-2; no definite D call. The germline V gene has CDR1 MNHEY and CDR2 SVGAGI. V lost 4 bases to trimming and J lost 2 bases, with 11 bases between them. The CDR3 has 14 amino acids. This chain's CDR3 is CASSWAGLNYGYTF. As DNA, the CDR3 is TGTGCCAGCAGTTGGGCCGGATTAAACTATGGCTACACCTTC.

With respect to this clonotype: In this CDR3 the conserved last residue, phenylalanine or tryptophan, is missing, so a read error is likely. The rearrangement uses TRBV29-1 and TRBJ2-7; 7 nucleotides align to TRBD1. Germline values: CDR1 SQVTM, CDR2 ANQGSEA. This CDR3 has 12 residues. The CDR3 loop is CSVGQVLYKQYL. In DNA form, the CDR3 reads TGCAGCGTAGGACAGGTCCTCTACAAGCAGTACTTG.

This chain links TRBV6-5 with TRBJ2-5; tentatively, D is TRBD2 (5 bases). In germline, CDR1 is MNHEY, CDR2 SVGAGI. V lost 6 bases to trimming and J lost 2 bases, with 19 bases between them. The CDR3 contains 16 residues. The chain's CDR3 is CASSQFLPAAQETQYF. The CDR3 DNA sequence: TGTGCCAGCAGCCAATTCTTACCAGCGGCACAAGAGACCCAGTACTTC.

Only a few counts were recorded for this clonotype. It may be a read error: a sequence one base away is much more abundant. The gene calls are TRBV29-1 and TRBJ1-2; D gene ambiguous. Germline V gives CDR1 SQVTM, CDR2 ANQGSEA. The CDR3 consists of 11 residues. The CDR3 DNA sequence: TGCAGCGGCTCCAGCGGGGATGGCTACATCTTC. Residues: CSGSSGDGYIF.

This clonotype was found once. CDR3 bases: TGCAGCGTCAGGACAGGGGACACCGGGGAGCTGTTTTTT. Its protein is CSVRTGDTGELFF. The chain uses TRBV29-1 and TRBJ2-2; TRBD1 aligns across 9 bases. Per the germline V gene, CDR1 is SQVTM and CDR2 is ANQGSEA. The ends lost 6 bases at V and 3 bases at J; junction bases unmatched: 2. The CDR3 has 13 amino acids.

CDR3 loop: CASKGQRRRAFF. The CDR3 DNA sequence: TGTGCCAGCAAGGGACAGAGGAGGAGGGCTTTCTTT. This chain links TRBV28 with TRBJ1-1, with 7 bases aligning to TRBD1. The CDR3 extends over 12 amino acids. V dropped 7 bases and J dropped 11; count of bases not matched to a gene: 10. Germline V CDR1 and CDR2: MDHEN, SYDVKM.

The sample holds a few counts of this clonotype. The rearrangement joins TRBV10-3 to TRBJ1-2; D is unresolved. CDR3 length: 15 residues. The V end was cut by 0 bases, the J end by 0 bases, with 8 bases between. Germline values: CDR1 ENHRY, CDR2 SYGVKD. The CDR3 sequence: CAISESRQTNYGYTF. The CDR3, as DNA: TGTGCCATCAGTGAGTCGCGGCAAACTAACTATGGCTACACCTTC.

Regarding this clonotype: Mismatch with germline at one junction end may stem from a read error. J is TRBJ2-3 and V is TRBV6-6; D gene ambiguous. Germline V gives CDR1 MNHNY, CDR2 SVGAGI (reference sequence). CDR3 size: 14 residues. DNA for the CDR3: TGTGTCAGCAGTGCCGGATATCCCACAGATACGCAGTATTTT. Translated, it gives CVSSAGYPTDTQYF.

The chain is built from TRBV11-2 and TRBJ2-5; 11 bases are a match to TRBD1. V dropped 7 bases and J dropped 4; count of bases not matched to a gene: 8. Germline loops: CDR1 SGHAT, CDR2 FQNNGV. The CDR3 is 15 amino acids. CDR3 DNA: TGTGCCAGCACTCCCCGAGGACAGGGGGCAGAGACCCAGTACTTC. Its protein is CASTPRGQGAETQYF.

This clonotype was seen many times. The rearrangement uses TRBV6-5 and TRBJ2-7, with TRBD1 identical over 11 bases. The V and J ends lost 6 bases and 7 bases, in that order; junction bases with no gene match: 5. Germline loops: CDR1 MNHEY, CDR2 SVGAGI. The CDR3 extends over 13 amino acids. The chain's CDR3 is CASRPGQGGEQYF. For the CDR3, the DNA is TGTGCCAGCAGGCCGGGACAGGGGGGAGAGCAGTACTTC.

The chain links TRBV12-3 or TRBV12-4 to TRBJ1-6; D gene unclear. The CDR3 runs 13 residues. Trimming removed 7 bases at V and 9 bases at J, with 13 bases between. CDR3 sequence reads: CASNLALLSPLHF. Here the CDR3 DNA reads TGTGCCAGCAATTTGGCCCTTCTTTCACCCCTCCACTTT.

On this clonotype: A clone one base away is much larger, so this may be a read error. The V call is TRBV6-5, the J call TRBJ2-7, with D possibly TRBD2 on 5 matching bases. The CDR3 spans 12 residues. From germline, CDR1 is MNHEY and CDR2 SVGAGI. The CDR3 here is CVTRGPHYEQYF. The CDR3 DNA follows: TGTGTCACCAGAGGGCCCCACTACGAGCAGTACTTC.

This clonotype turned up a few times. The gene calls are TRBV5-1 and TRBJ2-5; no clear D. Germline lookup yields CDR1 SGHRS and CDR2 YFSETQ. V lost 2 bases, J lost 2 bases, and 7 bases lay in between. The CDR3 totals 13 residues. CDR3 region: CASSFLEQETQYF. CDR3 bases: TGCGCCAGCAGCTTCCTAGAGCAAGAGACCCAGTACTTC. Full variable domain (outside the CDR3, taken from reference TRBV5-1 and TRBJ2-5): KAGVTQTPRYLIKTRGQQVTLSCSPISGHRSVSWYQQTPGQGLQFLFEYFSETQRNKGNFPGRFSGRQFSNSRSEMNVSTLELGDSALYLCASSFLEQETQYFGPGTRLLVL.

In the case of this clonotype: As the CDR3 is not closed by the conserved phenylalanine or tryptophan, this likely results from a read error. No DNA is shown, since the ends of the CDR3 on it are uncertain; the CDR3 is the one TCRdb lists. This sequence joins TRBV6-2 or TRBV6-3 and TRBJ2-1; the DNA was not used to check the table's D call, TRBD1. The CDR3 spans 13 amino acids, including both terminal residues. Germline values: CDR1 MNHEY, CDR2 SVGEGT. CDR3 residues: CASSETGSKEQFI.

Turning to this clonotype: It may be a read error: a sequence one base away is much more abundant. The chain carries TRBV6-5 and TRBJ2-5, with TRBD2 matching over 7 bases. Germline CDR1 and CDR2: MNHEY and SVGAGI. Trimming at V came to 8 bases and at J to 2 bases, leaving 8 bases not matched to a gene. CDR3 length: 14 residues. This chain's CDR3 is CASGQGRGQETQYF. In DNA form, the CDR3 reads TGTGCCAGCGGTCAAGGGAGGGGACAAGAGACCCAGTACTTC.

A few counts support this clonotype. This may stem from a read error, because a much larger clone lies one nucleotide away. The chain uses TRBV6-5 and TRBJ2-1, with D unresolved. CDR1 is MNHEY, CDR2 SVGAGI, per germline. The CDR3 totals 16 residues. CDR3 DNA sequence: TGTACCAGCAAAAGGTCGTGGTCCGGCTACTACAATGAGCAGTTCTTC. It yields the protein CTSKRSWSGYYNEQFF.

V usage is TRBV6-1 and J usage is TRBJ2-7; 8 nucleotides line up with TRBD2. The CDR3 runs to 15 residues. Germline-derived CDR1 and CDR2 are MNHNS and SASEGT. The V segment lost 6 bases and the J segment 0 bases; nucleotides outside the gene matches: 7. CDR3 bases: TGTGCCAGCAGCCCGACTAGCGCGAGCTCCTACGAGCAGTACTTC. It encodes CASSPTSASSYEQYF.

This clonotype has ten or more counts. In DNA form, the CDR3 reads TGTGCCAGCACCCTAACCGGGACAGGGTTGGAGACCCAGTACTTC. Translation: CASTLTGTGLETQYF. This chain joins TRBV6-2 or TRBV6-3 and TRBJ2-5; 9 positions match TRBD1. In germline, CDR1 is MNHEY, CDR2 SVGEGT. Trimming at V came to 7 bases and at J to 5 bases, leaving 11 bases not matched to a gene. The CDR3 is made up of 15 amino acids.

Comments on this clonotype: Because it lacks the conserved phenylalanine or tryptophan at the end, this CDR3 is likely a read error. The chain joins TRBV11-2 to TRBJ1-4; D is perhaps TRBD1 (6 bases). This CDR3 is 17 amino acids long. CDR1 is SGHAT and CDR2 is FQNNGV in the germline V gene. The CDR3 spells CASNLDRKQGLNTGLFI. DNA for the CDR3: TGTGCCAGCAACTTAGATCGGAAACAGGGCCTCAATACGGGACTGTTTATT.

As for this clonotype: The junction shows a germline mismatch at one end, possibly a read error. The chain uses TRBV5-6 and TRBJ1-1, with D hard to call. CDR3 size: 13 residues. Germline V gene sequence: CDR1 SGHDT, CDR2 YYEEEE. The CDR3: CAISLEANAEAFF. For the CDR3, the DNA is TGTGCCATCAGCTTGGAGGCGAACGCTGAAGCTTTCTTT.

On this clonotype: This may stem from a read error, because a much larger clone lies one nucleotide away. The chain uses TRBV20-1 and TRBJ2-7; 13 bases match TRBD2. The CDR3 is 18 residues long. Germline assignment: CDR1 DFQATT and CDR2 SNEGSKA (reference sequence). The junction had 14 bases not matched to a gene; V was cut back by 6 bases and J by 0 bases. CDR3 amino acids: CSANGPGLAGLYSYEQYF. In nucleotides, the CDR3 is TGCAGTGCCAACGGACCGGGACTAGCGGGACTATACTCCTACGAGCAGTACTTC.

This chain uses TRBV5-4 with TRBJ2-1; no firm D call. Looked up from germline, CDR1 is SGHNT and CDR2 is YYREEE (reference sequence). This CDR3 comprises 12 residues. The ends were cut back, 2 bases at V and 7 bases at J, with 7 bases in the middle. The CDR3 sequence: CASSFTWNEQFF. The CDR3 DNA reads TGTGCCAGCAGCTTTACATGGAATGAGCAGTTCTTC. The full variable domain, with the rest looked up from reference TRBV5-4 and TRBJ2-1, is ETGVTQSPTHLIKTRGQQVTLRCSSQSGHNTVSWYQQALGQGPQFIFQYYREEENGRGNFPPRFSGLQFPNYSSELNVNALELDDSALYLCASSFTWNEQFFGPGTRLTVL.

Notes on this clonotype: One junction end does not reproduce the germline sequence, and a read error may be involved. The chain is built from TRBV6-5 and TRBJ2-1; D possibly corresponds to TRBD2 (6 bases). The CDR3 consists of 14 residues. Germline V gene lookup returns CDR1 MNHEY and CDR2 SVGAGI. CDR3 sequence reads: CASSSSGGRIGQSF. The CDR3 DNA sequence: TGTGCCAGCAGCTCCTCCGGGGGAAGGATCGGTCAGTCCTTC.

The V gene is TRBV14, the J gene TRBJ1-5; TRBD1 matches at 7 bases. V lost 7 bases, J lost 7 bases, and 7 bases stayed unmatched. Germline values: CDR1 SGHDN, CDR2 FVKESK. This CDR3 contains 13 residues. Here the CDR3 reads CASNPTGSQPQHF. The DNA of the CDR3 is TGTGCCAGCAACCCGACAGGGAGCCAGCCCCAGCATTTT.

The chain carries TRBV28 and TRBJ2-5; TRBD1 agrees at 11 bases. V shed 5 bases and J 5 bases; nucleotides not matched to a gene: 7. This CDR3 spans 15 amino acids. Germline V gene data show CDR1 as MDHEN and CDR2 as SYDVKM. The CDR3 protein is CASSQRTGGLETQYF. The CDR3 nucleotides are TGTGCCAGCAGTCAGAGGACAGGGGGCTTGGAGACCCAGTACTTC. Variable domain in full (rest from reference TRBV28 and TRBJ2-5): DVKVTQSSRYLVKRTGEKVFLECVQDMDHENMFWYRQDPGLGLRLIYFSYDVKMKEKGDIPEGYSVSREKKERFSLILESASTNQTSMYLCASSQRTGGLETQYFGPGTRLLVL.

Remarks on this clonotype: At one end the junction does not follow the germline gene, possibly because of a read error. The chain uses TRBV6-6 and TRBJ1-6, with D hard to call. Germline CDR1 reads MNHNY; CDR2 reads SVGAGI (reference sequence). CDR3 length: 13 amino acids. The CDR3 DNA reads TGTGCCAGCACTATTTCCCAGCCTTCACCCCCCCACTTT. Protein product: CASTISQPSPPHF.

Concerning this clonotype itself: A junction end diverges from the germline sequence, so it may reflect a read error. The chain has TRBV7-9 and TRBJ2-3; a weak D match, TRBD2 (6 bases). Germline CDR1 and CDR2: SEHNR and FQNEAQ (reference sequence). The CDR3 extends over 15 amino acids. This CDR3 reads CASSTRGTGTDTHYF. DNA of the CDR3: TGTGCCAGCAGCACCCGCGGGACCGGCACAGATACGCACTATTTT.

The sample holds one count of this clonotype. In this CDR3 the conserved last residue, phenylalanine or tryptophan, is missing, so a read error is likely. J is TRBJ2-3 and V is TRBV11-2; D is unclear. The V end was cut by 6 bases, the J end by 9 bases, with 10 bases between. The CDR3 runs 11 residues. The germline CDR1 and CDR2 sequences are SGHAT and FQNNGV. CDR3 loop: CASRPLRTQYS. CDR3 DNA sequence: TGTGCCAGCAGACCACTTCGGACGCAGTATTCT.